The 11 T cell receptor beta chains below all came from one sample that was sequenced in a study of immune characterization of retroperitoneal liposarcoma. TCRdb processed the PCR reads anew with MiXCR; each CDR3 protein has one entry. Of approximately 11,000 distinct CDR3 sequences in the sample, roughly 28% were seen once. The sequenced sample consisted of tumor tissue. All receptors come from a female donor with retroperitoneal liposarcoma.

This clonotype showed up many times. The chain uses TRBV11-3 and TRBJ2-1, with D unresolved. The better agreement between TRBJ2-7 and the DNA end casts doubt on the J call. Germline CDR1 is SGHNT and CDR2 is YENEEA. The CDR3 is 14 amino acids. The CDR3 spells CASSLDDNFDEQYF. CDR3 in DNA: TGTGCCAGCAGCTTAGATGATAACTTCGACGAGCAGTACTTC.

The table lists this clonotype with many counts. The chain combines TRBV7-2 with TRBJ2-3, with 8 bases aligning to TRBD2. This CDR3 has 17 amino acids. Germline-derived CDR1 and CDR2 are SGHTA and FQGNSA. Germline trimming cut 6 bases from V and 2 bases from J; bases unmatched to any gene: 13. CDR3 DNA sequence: TGTGCCAGCAGACCTACTAAACTAGCGGTCGACACAGATACGCAGTATTTT. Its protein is CASRPTKLAVDTDTQYF.

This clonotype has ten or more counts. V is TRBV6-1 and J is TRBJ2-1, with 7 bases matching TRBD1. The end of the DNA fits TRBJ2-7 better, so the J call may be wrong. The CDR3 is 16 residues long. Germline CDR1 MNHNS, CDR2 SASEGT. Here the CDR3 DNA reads TGTGCCAGCAGTTTCCGCATGCCGGGACAGTCCTACGAGCAGTACTTC. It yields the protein CASSFRMPGQSYEQYF.

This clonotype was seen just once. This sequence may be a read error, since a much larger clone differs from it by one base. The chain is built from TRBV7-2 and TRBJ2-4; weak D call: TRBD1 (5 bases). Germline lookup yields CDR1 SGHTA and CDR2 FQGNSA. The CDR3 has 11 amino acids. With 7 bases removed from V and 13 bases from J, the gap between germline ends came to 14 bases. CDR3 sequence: CASNWGGEQYF. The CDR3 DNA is TGTGCCAGCAACTGGGGCGGTGAGCAGTACTTC.

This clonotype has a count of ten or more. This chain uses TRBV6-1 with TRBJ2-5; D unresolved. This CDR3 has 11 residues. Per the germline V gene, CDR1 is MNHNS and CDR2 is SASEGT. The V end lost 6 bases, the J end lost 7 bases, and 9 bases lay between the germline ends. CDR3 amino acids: CASSQGRTQYF. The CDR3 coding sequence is TGTGCCAGCAGCCAAGGACGGACCCAGTACTTC.

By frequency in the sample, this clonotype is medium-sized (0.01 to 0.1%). In DNA, the CDR3 is TGTGCCAGCAGCTCATCTGGACAGGGGGCGAGGAATGAGCAGTTCTTC. It is translated as CASSSSGQGARNEQFF. The chain is built from TRBV11-3 and TRBJ2-1, with 11 nucleotides matching TRBD1. The CDR3 runs to 16 residues. V shed 4 bases and J 7 bases; nucleotides not matched to a gene: 9. From germline, CDR1 is SGHNT and CDR2 YENEEA.

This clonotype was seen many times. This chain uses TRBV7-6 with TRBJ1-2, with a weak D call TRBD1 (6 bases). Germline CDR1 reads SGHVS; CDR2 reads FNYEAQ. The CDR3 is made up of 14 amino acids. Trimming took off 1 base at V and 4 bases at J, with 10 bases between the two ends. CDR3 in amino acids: CASSLEQGFYGYTF. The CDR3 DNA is TGTGCCAGCAGCTTAGAGCAGGGGTTCTATGGCTACACCTTC.

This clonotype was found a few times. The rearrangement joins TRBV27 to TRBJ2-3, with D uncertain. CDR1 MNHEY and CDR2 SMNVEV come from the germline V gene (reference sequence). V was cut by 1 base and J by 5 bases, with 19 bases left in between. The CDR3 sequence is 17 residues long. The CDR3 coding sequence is TGTGCCAGCAGTTTATATACCCCAGGTGGGTTGAGAGATACGCAGTATTTT. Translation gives CASSLYTPGGLRDTQYF.

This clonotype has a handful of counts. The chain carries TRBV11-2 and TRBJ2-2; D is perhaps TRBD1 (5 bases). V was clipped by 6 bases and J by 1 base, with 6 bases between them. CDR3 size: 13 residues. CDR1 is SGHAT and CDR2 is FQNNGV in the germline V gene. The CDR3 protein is CASSTGNTGELFF. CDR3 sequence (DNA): TGTGCCAGCAGTACAGGGAACACCGGGGAGCTGTTTTTT.

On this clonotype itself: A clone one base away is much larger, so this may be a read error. The CDR3 DNA follows: TGTGCCAGCAGTGAAGAGGGTCTAGTCCATGAGCAGTACTTC. It specifies CASSEEGLVHEQYF. The chain employs TRBV25-1 and TRBJ2-1; D possibly corresponds to TRBD2 (5 bases). The J call could be wrong; TRBJ2-7 is a better fit for the DNA end. The CDR3 is 14 residues long. Per the germline V gene, CDR1 is MGHDK and CDR2 is SYGVNS.

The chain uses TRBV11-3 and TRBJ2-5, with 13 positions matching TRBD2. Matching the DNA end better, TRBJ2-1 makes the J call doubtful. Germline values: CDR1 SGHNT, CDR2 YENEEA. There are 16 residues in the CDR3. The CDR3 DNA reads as TGTGCCAGCAGTCACCGCGGGACTAGCGGGAACAATGAGCAGTTCTTC. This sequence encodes CASSHRGTSGNNEQFF.